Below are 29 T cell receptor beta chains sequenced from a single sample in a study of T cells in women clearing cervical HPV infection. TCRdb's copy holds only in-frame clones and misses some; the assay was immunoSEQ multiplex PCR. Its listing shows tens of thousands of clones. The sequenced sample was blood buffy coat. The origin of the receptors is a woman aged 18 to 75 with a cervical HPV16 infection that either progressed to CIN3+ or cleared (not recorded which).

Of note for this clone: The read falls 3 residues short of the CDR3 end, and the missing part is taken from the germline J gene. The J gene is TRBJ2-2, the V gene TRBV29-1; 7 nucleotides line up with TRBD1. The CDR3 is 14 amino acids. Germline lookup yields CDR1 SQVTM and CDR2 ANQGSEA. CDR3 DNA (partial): TGCAGCGTGCGACAGGGAACAGGGGCCAACGTG. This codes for CSVRQGTGANV. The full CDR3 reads CSVRQGTGANVLFF.

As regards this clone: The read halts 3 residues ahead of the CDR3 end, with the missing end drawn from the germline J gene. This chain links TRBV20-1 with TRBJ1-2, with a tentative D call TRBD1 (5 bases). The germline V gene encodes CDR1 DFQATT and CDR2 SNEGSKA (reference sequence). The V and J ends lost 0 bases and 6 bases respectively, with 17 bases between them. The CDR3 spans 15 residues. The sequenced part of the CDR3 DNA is TGCAGTGCTAGAGATCCCCGGGACTTTAGGCATGGC. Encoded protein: CSARDPRDFRHG. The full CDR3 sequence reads CSARDPRDFRHGYTF.

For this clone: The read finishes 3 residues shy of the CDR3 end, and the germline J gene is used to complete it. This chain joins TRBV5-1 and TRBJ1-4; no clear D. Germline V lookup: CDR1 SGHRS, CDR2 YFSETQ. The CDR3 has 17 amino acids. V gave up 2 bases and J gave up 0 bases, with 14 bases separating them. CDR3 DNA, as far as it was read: TGCGCCAGCAGCTTCGAAGGCTCTCCCGCAACTAATGAAAAA. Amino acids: CASSFEGSPATNEK. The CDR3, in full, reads CASSFEGSPATNEKLFF.

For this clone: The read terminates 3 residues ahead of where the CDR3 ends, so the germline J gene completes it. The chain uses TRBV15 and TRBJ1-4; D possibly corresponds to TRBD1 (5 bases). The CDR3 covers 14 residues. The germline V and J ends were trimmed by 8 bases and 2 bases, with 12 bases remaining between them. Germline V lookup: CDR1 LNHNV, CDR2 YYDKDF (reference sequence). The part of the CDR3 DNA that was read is TGTGCCACCTCGTTTGGGGGGACTAATGAAAAA. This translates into CATSFGGTNEK. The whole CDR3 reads CATSFGGTNEKLFF.

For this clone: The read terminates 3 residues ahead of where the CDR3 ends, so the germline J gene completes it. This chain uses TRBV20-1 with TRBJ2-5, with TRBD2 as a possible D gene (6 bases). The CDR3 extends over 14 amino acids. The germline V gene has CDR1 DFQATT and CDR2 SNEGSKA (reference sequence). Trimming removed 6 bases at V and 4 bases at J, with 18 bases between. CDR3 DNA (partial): TGCAGTGCCTATCGGGGGATGAGGAGAGAGACC. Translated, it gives CSAYRGMRRET. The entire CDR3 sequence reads CSAYRGMRRETQYF.

Incomplete CDR3 DNA: TGTGCCAGCAGCGGATTCGACAGGGGAGCCACTGAA. As protein: CASSGFDRGATE. The complete CDR3 sequence is CASSGFDRGATEAFF. The chain has TRBV11-2 and TRBJ1-1; 8 nucleotides match TRBD1. The CDR3 end falls 3 residues outside the read, so it is completed with the germline J gene. This CDR3 spans 15 amino acids. Germline V gene data show CDR1 as SGHAT and CDR2 as FQNNGV. V dropped 5 bases and J dropped 4; count of bases not matched to a gene: 9.

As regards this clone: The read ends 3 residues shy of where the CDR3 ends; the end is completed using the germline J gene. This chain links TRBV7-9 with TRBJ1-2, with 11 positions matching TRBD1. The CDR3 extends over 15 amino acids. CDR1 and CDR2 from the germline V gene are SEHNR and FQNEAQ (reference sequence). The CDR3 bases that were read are TGTGCCAGCAGCTCTATGGACAGGGGGCCCTACGAC. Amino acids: CASSSMDRGPYD. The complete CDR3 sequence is CASSSMDRGPYDYTF.

The CDR3 bases that were read are TGTGCCAGCAGCCCCCCTTATGCGGGGGGTCAGGACGAG. Its translation is CASSPPYAGGQDE. The complete CDR3 reads CASSPPYAGGQDEQYF. V gene TRBV12-3 or TRBV12-4 combines with J gene TRBJ2-7; 8 nucleotides align to TRBD2. The CDR3 end is not reached by the read, which stops 3 residues before it; the germline J gene fills it in. The CDR3 has 16 amino acids. Unmatched junction bases numbered 15, after V lost 6 bases and J lost 5 bases.

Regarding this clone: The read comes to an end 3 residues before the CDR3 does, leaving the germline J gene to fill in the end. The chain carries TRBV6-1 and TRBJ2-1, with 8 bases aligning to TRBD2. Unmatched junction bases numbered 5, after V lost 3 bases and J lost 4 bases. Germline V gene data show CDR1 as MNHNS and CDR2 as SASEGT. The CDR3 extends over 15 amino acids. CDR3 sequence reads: CASSDGGGTYNEQFF. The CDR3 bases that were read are TGTGCCAGCAGTGATGGCGGGGGGACGTACAATGAG.

The CDR3 DNA, read in part, is TGCGCCAGCAGCTTGGGGACAGGGACGGGGGGC. This translates into CASSLGTGTGG. From start to end, the CDR3 is CASSLGTGTGGYTF. The chain has TRBV5-1 and TRBJ1-2; 8 bases line up with TRBD1. The CDR3 is cut off 3 residues early in the read; its end comes from the germline J gene. Germline V lookup: CDR1 SGHRS, CDR2 YFSETQ. There are 14 residues in the CDR3. The full variable domain, rest sourced from reference TRBV5-1 and TRBJ1-2, is KAGVTQTPRYLIKTRGQQVTLSCSPISGHRSVSWYQQTPGQGLQFLFEYFSETQRNKGNFPGRFSGRQFSNSRSEMNVSTLELGDSALYLCASSLGTGTGGYTFGSGTRLTVV.

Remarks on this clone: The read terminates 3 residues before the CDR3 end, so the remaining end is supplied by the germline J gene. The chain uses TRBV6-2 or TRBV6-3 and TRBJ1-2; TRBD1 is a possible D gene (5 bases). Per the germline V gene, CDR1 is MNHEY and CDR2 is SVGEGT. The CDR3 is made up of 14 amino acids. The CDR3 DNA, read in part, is TGTGCCAGCAGCCGGGACTTATTACGGGATGAC. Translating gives CASSRDLLRDD. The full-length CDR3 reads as CASSRDLLRDDYTF.

The sequenced part of the CDR3 DNA is TGTGCCAGCAGCTTAGCTCGGGACAGTTCCATC. Its protein is CASSLARDSSI. The whole CDR3 sequence reads CASSLARDSSIYTF. The chain joins TRBV7-2 to TRBJ1-2, with TRBD1 matching 7 bases. Sequencing ends 3 residues short of the CDR3 end; the germline J gene provides the rest. The germline V gene encodes CDR1 SGHTA and CDR2 FQGNSA. This CDR3 is 14 amino acids long.

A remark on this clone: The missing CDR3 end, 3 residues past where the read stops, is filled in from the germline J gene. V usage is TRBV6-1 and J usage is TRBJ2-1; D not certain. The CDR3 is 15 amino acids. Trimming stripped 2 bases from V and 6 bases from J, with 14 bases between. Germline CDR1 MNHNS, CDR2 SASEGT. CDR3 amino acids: CASSEMTLPGNEQFF. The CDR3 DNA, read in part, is TGTGCCAGCAGTGAAATGACCCTCCCGGGCAATGAG.

The CDR3 sequence is CASSEPEGTEAFF. CDR3 DNA, as far as it was read: TGTGCCAGCAGTGAACCGGAGGGGACTGAA. J is TRBJ1-1 and V is TRBV6-1, with D maybe TRBD1 (5 bases). The CDR3 extends 3 residues past the end of the read, so its final part is completed from the germline J gene. This CDR3 region has 13 residues. V lost 2 bases to trimming and J lost 5 bases, with 9 bases between them. Germline loops: CDR1 MNHNS, CDR2 SASEGT.

The CDR3 protein is CASSIDIQGLRHTQYF. The CDR3 bases that were read are TGTGCCAGTAGTATAGATATCCAGGGCTTACGGCATACG. The chain couples TRBV19 to TRBJ2-3; maybe TRBD1 (5 bases). Read coverage stops 3 residues before the CDR3 terminus; the germline J gene supplies the remainder. There are 16 residues in the CDR3. V was pared by 0 bases and J by 7 bases, with 17 bases between. Germline V lookup: CDR1 LNHDA, CDR2 SQIVND (reference sequence).

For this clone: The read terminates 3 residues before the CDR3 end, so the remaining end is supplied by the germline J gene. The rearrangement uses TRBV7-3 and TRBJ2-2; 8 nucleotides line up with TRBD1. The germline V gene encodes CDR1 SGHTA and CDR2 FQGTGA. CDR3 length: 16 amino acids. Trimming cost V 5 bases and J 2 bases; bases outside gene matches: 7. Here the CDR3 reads CASSGSDRENTGELFF. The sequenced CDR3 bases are TGTGCCAGCAGCGGATCGGACAGGGAAAACACCGGGGAG.

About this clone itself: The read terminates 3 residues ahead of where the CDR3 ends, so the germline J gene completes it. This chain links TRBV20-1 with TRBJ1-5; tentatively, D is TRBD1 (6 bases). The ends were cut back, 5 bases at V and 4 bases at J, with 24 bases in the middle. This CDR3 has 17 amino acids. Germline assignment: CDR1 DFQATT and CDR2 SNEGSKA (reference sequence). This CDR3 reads CSAGGAGVPRHNQPQHF. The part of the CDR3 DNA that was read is TGCAGTGCTGGGGGGGCTGGGGTCCCGCGCCATAATCAGCCC.

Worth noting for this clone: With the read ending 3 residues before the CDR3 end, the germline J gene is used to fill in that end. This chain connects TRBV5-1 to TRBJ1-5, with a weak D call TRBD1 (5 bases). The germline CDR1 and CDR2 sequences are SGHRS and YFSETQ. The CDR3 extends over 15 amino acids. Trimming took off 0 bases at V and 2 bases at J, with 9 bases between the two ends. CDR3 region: CASSLGTLGNQPQHF. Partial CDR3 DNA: TGCGCCAGCAGCTTGGGGACATTAGGCAATCAGCCC.

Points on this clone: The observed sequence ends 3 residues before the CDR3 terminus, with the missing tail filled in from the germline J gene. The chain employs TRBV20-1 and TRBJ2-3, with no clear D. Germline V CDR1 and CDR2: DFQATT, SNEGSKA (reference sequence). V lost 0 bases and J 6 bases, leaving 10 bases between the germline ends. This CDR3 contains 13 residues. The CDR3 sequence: CSARELLADTQYF. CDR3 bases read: TGCAGTGCTAGAGAGCTTCTTGCGGATACG.

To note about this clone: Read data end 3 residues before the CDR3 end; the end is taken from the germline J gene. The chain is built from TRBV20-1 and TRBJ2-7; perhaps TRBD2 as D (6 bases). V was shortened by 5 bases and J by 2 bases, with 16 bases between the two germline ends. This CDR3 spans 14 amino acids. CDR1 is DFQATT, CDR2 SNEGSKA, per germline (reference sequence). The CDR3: CSADGGDSTYEQYF. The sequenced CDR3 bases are TGCAGTGCTGACGGTGGGGACTCTACCTACGAG.

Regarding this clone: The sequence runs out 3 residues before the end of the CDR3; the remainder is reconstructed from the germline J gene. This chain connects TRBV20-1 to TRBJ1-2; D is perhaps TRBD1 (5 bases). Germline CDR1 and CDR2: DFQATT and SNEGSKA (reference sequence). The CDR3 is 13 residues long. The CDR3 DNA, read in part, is TGCAGTGCCGCGGGGGGTCTGGACAATGAC. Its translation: CSAAGGLDND. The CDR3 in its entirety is CSAAGGLDNDYTF.

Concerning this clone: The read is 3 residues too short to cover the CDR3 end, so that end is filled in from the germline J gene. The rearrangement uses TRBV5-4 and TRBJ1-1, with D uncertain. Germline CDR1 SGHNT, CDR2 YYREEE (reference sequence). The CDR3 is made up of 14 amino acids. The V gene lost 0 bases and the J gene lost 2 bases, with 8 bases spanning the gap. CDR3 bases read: TGTGCCAGCAGCTTGGCTACGGTAAACACTGAA. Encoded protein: CASSLATVNTE. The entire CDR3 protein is CASSLATVNTEAFF.

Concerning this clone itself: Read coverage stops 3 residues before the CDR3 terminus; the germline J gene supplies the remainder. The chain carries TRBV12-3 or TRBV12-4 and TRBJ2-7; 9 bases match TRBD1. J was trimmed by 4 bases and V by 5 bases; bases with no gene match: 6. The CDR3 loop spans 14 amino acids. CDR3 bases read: TGTGCCAGCAGTCCCACAGGGGGCGGTTACGAG. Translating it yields CASSPTGGGYE. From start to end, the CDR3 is CASSPTGGGYEQYF.

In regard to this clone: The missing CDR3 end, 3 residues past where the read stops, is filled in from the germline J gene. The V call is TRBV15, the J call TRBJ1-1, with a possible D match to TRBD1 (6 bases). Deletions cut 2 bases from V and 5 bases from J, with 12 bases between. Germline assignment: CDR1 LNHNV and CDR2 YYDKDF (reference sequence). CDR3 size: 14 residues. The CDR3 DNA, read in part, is TGTGCCACCAGCAGAACAGGGACGGGTACTGAA. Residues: CATSRTGTGTE. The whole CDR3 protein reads CATSRTGTGTEAFF. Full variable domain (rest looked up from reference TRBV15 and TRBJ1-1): DAMVIQNPRYQVTQFGKPVTLSCSQTLNHNVMYWYQQKSSQAPKLLFHYYDKDFNNEADTPDNFQSRRPNTSFCFLDIRSPGLGDTAMYLCATSRTGTGTEAFFGQGTRLTVV.

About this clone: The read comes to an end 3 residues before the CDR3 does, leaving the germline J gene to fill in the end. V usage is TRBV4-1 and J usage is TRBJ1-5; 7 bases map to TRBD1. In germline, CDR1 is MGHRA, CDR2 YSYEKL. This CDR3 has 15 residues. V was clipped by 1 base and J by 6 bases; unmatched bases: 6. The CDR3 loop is CASSQAQGGGQPQHF. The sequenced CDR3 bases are TGCGCCAGCAGCCAAGCCCAGGGGGGAGGTCAGCCC.

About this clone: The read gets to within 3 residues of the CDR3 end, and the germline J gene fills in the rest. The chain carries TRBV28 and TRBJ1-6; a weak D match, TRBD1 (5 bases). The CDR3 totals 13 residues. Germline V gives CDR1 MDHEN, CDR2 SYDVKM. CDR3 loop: CASSSTPRAALHF. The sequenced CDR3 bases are TGTGCCAGCAGTTCGACCCCCAGGGCCGCC. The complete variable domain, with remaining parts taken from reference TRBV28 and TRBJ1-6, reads DVKVTQSSRYLVKRTGEKVFLECVQDMDHENMFWYRQDPGLGLRLIYFSYDVKMKEKGDIPEGYSVSREKKERFSLILESASTNQTSMYLCASSSTPRAALHFGNGTRLTVT.

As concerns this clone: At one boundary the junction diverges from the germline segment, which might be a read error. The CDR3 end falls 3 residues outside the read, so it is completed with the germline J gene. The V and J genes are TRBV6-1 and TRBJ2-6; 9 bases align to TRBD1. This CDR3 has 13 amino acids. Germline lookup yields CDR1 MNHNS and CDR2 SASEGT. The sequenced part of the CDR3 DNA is TGTGCCAGCGGTGACAGGGGGACCAACGTC. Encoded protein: CASGDRGTNV. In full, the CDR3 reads CASGDRGTNVLTF.

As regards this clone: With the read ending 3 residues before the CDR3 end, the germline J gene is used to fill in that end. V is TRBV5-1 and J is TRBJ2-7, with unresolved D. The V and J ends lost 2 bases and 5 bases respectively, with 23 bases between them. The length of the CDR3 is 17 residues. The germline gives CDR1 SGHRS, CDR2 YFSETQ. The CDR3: CASSLKAQVRLSHEQYF. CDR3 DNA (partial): TGCGCCAGCAGCTTAAAGGCCCAGGTGAGGCTGTCCCACGAG.

The sequenced CDR3 bases are TGTGCCAGTAGTCTTGGACTAGCGGGAGCCCAGACC. Encoded protein: CASSLGLAGAQT. The CDR3 in its entirety is CASSLGLAGAQTQYF. The chain uses TRBV19 and TRBJ2-5; 13 positions match TRBD2. Read data end 3 residues before the CDR3 end; the end is taken from the germline J gene. Trimming took 5 bases from V and 6 from J; bases not matched to a gene: 6. This CDR3 contains 15 residues. Germline V CDR1 and CDR2: LNHDA, SQIVND (reference sequence).